Each of the 24 T cell receptor beta chains below was sequenced from the same sample in a study of T cell responses to AZD1222 COVID-19 vaccine. Data came from immunoSEQ multiplex PCR; TCRdb stores just in-frame clones and leaves some out. This table has about 150,000 clones, about 88% appearing once. The source material was peripheral blood, sampled after recovery from COVID-19. Receptor source: an adult who had recovered from COVID-19.

The chain has TRBV5-4 and TRBJ2-7, with TRBD1 identical over 11 bases. The germline CDR1 and CDR2 sequences are SGHNT and YYREEE (reference sequence). The CDR3 runs 17 residues. V gave up 0 bases and J gave up 7 bases; unmatched junction bases: 12. CDR3 coding DNA: TGTGCCAGCAGCTTGGCCCGGGGGACAGGGGGAGGGTGGGAGCAGTACTTC. Translation gives CASSLARGTGGGWEQYF.

The chain joins TRBV3-1 (or the pseudogene TRBV3-2) to TRBJ2-7, with a possible D match to TRBD1 (7 bases). The germline CDR1 and CDR2 sequences are LGHDT and YNNKEL (reference sequence). Trimming shortened V by 4 bases and J by 6 bases, and 19 bases separated the two germline ends. This CDR3 contains 15 residues. CDR3 in amino acids: CASSLRTGGFVEQYF. The CDR3 DNA sequence: TGTGCCAGCAGCCTGAGGACAGGAGGGTTTGTCGAGCAGTACTTC.

The rearrangement links TRBV7-9 to TRBJ1-5; D is unresolved. The V end lost 5 bases, the J end lost 5 bases, and 25 bases lay between the germline ends. Per germline, CDR1 SEHNR and CDR2 FQNEAQ (reference sequence). This CDR3 comprises 18 residues. CDR3 sequence (DNA): TGTGCCAGCAGCCACCTGGTGCCAGGCCAGTTTGCCGATCAGCCCCAGCATTTT. Amino acids: CASSHLVPGQFADQPQHF.

This sequence joins TRBV4-3 and TRBJ1-6; tentative D call: TRBD1 (6 bases). The germline CDR1 and CDR2 sequences are LGHNA and YSLEER. Trimming removed 0 bases at V and 10 bases at J, with 13 bases between. This CDR3 has 15 residues. The CDR3 DNA sequence: TGCGCCAGCAGCCAAGATAGCAGGGGAAGATCACCCCTCCACTTT. Amino acid sequence: CASSQDSRGRSPLHF.

The V call is TRBV11-2, the J call TRBJ1-2; D unclear. The CDR3 totals 13 residues. Trimming pared 3 bases from V and 4 bases from J, leaving 9 bases between. CDR1 and CDR2 (germline): SGHAT, FQNNGV. CDR3 DNA: TGTGCCAGCAGCTTTAAAGGGAGCTATGGCTACACCTTC. Its translation is CASSFKGSYGYTF.

This sequence joins TRBV6-5 and TRBJ1-1; tentatively, D is TRBD1 (5 bases). Germline CDR1 reads MNHEY; CDR2 reads SVGAGI. The V end lost 8 bases, the J end lost 4 bases, and 17 bases lay between the germline ends. The CDR3 is made up of 14 amino acids. In nucleotides, the CDR3 is TGTGCCAGCCTTGAAAAGGGACGGACCACTGAAGCTTTCTTT. As protein: CASLEKGRTTEAFF.

The CDR3: CASSSGISNQPQHF. CDR3 nucleotide sequence: TGTGCCAGCAGCTCCGGGATTAGCAATCAGCCCCAGCATTTT. The chain employs TRBV7-9 and TRBJ1-5; D is unclear. CDR1 and CDR2 (germline): SEHNR, FQNEAQ (reference sequence). The CDR3 consists of 14 residues. V was shortened by 4 bases and J by 0 bases, with 7 bases between the two germline ends. The full variable domain, its missing parts supplied by reference TRBV7-9 and TRBJ1-5, is DTGVSQNPRHKITKRGQNVTFRCDPISEHNRLYWYRQTLGQGPEFLTYFQNEAQLEKSRLLSDRFSAERPKGSFSTLEIQRTEQGDSAMYLCASSSGISNQPQHFGDGTRLSIL.

This clone was observed a single time. The chain carries TRBV7-3 and TRBJ1-1, with 9 bases lining up with TRBD1. The CDR3 covers 15 residues. With 5 bases clipped from V and 0 bases from J, the junction kept 4 bases outside the gene matches. Looked up from germline, CDR1 is SGHTA and CDR2 is FQGTGA. This CDR3 is CASSQTGGLNTEAFF. CDR3 sequence (DNA): TGTGCCAGCAGCCAGACAGGGGGTTTGAACACTGAAGCTTTCTTT.

V is TRBV5-1 and J is TRBJ2-2, with TRBD1 matching over 9 bases. The CDR3 consists of 17 residues. Germline V gives CDR1 SGHRS, CDR2 YFSETQ. Losses at the gene ends were 4 bases for V and 7 bases for J; bases not matched to a gene: 14. CDR3 region: CASSNLSPGQGYGELFF. The CDR3 DNA follows: TGCGCCAGCAGCAACCTAAGCCCGGGACAGGGATACGGGGAGCTGTTTTTT.

This chain joins TRBV5-4 and TRBJ2-2; D is tentatively TRBD1 or TRBD2 (6 bases each). Germline V gene data show CDR1 as SGHNT and CDR2 as YYREEE (reference sequence). With 2 bases removed from V and 8 bases from J, the gap between germline ends came to 16 bases. CDR3 length: 15 residues. The CDR3 bases are TGTGCCAGCAGCTTTGGGAGGACGGGGGCTGGGGAGCTGTTTTTT. Its translation is CASSFGRTGAGELFF.

This clone was found once. The rearrangement uses TRBV6-1 and TRBJ2-3, with D perhaps assigned TRBD1 or TRBD2 (5 bases each). V shed 2 bases and J shed 1 base, with 10 bases lying between them. Germline V lookup: CDR1 MNHNS, CDR2 SASEGT. CDR3 length: 15 residues. CDR3 region: CASSEIGARTDTQYF. CDR3 nucleotide sequence: TGTGCCAGCAGTGAAATCGGGGCCCGCACAGATACGCAGTATTTT.

DNA for the CDR3: TGTGCCAGCAGTTACCTAACTCGGGCCCCTGGAAACACCATATATTTT. Protein product: CASSYLTRAPGNTIYF. The chain recombines TRBV6-5 with TRBJ1-3; D is unresolved. The V gene's germline CDR1 is MNHEY and CDR2 SVGAGI. The V end lost 2 bases, the J end lost 2 bases, and 13 bases lay between the germline ends. The CDR3 is made up of 16 amino acids.

J is TRBJ1-1 and V is TRBV19; D gene uncertain. CDR3 length: 11 amino acids. Trimming removed 7 bases from V and 0 bases from J, with 3 bases in between. From germline, CDR1 is LNHDA and CDR2 SQIVND (reference sequence). Here the CDR3 DNA reads TGTGCCAGTATCATGAACACTGAAGCTTTCTTT. Translating gives CASIMNTEAFF.

The CDR3 coding sequence is TGTGCCAGCAGTACAGGGGTTGGCAATCAGCCCCAGCATTTT. Protein sequence: CASSTGVGNQPQHF. The chain is built from TRBV6-5 and TRBJ1-5, with 7 bases matching TRBD1. V lost 5 bases and J lost 2; bases outside the gene matches: 3. This CDR3 is built from 14 residues. CDR1 is MNHEY, CDR2 SVGAGI, per germline.

The gene calls are TRBV6-6 and TRBJ1-3, with a tentative D call TRBD1 (5 bases). Germline values: CDR1 MNHNY, CDR2 SVGAGI (reference sequence). The CDR3 covers 15 residues. The V end lost 0 bases, the J end lost 3 bases, and 9 bases lay between the germline ends. The CDR3 region is CASSYSGEGGNTIYF. The CDR3 bases are TGTGCCAGCAGTTACTCGGGGGAGGGTGGAAACACCATATATTTT.

V is TRBV21-1 and J is TRBJ1-2. TRBV21-1 is recorded as a pseudogene. This CDR3 comprises 14 residues. CDR3 sequence (DNA): TGTGCCAGCAGCGAAATCGAAGCTAACTATGGCTACACCTTC. Its translation is CASSEIEANYGYTF.

The chain carries TRBV3-1 (or the pseudogene TRBV3-2) and TRBJ2-3; TRBD2 might be the D (6 bases). This CDR3 contains 14 residues. Deletions cut 0 bases from V and 6 bases from J, with 10 bases between. The germline CDR1 and CDR2 sequences are LGHDT and YNNKEL (reference sequence). Written as DNA, the CDR3 is TGTGCCAGCAGCCAAGAATCGAGCGGGGATACGCAGTATTTT. Its translation is CASSQESSGDTQYF.

In this sample, this clone turned up a few times. The rearrangement uses TRBV28 and TRBJ1-4; TRBD1 is a possible D gene (5 bases). Germline CDR1 reads MDHEN; CDR2 reads SYDVKM. The CDR3 runs to 16 residues. Trimming took 4 bases from V and 4 from J, leaving 16 bases between them. CDR3 nucleotides: TGTGCCAGCAGTTCGTTAAGTGGGACCGTTAATGAAAAACTGTTTTTT. The encoded protein is CASSSLSGTVNEKLFF.

This chain connects TRBV6-5 to TRBJ2-7; D may match TRBD1 or TRBD2 (6 bases each). The V gene lost 6 bases and the J gene lost 5 bases, with 17 bases spanning the gap. Germline CDR1 is MNHEY and CDR2 is SVGAGI. There are 14 residues in the CDR3. This CDR3 reads CASSWTVGGNEQYF. The DNA for the CDR3 is TGTGCCAGCAGCTGGACAGTGGGAGGAAACGAGCAGTACTTC.

V usage is TRBV29-1 and J usage is TRBJ2-5; D might be TRBD2 (6 bases). Germline V gene sequence: CDR1 SQVTM, CDR2 ANQGSEA. The length of the CDR3 is 13 residues. V was clipped by 2 bases and J by 1 base, with 8 bases between them. The CDR3 reads CSVEFGGQETQYF. The CDR3, as DNA: TGCAGCGTTGAATTCGGGGGCCAAGAGACCCAGTACTTC.

J is TRBJ2-5 and V is TRBV3-1 (or the pseudogene TRBV3-2); no firm D call. This CDR3 contains 13 residues. V was pared by 5 bases and J by 1 base, with 8 bases between. Per germline, CDR1 LGHDT and CDR2 YNNKEL (reference sequence). The CDR3 coding sequence is TGTGCCAGCAGCTCTACTCCCCAAGAGACCCAGTACTTC. Translated, it gives CASSSTPQETQYF.

The sample holds one count of this clone. CDR3 region: CASSPRGRARNEQYF. The DNA of the CDR3 is TGTGCCAGCAGCCCAAGGGGGAGGGCCAGGAACGAGCAGTACTTC. This sequence joins TRBV5-4 and TRBJ2-7; the D gene is possibly TRBD2 (7 bases). V lost 4 bases to trimming and J lost 5 bases, with 19 bases between them. The CDR3 extends over 15 amino acids. Germline V gene lookup returns CDR1 SGHNT and CDR2 YYREEE (reference sequence).

The genes are TRBV28 and TRBJ2-3; D might be TRBD2 (6 bases). Trimming removed 6 bases at V and 6 bases at J, with 22 bases between. The germline V gene encodes CDR1 MDHEN and CDR2 SYDVKM. The CDR3 extends over 16 amino acids. The DNA of the CDR3 is TGTGCCAGCAGCTCACCTGGAGGGGCCGGCGGGGATACGCAGTATTTT. Amino acids: CASSSPGGAGGDTQYF.

The CDR3 protein is CASSRRGQVYEQYF. The CDR3, as DNA: TGTGCCAGCAGCCGCCGAGGACAGGTCTACGAGCAGTACTTC. This chain uses TRBV14 with TRBJ2-7, with 7 bases lining up with TRBD1. This CDR3 has 14 residues. V lost 4 bases and J lost 3; bases outside the gene matches: 6. Germline V gene data show CDR1 as SGHDN and CDR2 as FVKESK.